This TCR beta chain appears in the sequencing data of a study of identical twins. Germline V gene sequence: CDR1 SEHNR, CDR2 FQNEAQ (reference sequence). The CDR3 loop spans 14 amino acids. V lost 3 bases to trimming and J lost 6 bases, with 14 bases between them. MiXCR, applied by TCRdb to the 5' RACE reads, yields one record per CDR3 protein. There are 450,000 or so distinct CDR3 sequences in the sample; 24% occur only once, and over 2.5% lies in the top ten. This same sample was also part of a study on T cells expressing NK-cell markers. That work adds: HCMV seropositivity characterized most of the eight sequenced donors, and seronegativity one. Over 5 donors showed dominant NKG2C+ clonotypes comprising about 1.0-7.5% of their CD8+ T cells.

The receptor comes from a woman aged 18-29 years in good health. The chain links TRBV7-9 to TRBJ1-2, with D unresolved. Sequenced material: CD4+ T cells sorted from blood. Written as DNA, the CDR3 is TGTGCCAGCAGCTTCCAGGTTGGGAGGGATGGCTACACCTTC. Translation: CASSFQVGRDGYTF. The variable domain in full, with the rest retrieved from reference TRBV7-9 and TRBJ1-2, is DTGVSQNPRHKITKRGQNVTFRCDPISEHNRLYWYRQTLGQGPEFLTYFQNEAQLEKSRLLSDRFSAERPKGSFSTLEIQRTEQGDSAMYLCASSFQVGRDGYTFGSGTRLTVV.